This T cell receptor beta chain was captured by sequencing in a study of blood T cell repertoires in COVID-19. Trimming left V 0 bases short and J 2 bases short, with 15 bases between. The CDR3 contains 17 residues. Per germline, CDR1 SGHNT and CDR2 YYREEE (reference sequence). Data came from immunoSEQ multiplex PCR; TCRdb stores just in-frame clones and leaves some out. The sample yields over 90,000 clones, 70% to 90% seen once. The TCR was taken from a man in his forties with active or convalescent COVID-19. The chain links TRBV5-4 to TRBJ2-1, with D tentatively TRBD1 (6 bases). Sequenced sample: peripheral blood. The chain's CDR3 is CASSLVGTKGAYNEQFF. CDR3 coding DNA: TGTGCCAGCAGCTTGGTAGGGACAAAGGGGGCCTACAATGAGCAGTTCTTC.